These 9 T cell receptor beta chains share one sample of origin, sequenced in a study of T-cell reconstitution after alpha-beta-depleted transplantation in children. As it was prepared, the TCRbeta library received unique molecular identifiers. TCRdb redid the calling of the PCR reads with MiXCR, one entry per CDR3 protein. The sample holds over 550,000 distinct CDR3 sequences, 8% to 11% seen once. Sample: PBMCs from the stem cell graft donor, taken from the stem cell graft. These TCRs come from a human donor who donated a stem cell graft to a child with acute myeloid leukemia.

J is TRBJ2-2 and V is TRBV7-2; possibly TRBD1 for D (5 bases). The CDR3 extends over 16 amino acids. Germline V CDR1 and CDR2: SGHTA, FQGNSA. The ends were cut back, 5 bases at V and 0 bases at J, with 13 bases in the middle. CDR3 sequence: CASSRRLGANTGELFF. In nucleotides, the CDR3 is TGTGCCAGCAGCCGCCGGCTAGGGGCGAACACCGGGGAGCTGTTTTTT.

This clonotype has ten or more counts. The chain links TRBV20-1 to TRBJ2-5; D uncertain. The V end lost 3 bases, the J end lost 1 base, and 3 bases lay between the germline ends. This CDR3 is 11 amino acids long. The germline gives CDR1 DFQATT, CDR2 SNEGSKA (reference sequence). This CDR3 is CSASPQETQYF. CDR3 bases: TGCAGTGCTAGCCCCCAAGAGACCCAGTACTTC.

This clonotype was seen a single time. The chain joins TRBV7-3 to TRBJ2-2; 8 nucleotides align to TRBD2. The CDR3 runs to 17 residues. The germline CDR1 and CDR2 sequences are SGHTA and FQGTGA. The ends lost 5 bases at V and 1 base at J; junction bases unmatched: 9. The CDR3 DNA reads as TGTGCCAGCAGCCCACAAGCAACTAGCGGGAACACCGGGGAGCTGTTTTTT. This codes for CASSPQATSGNTGELFF.

The chain is built from TRBV2 and TRBJ1-6, with 9 nucleotides matching TRBD1. V shed 2 bases, J shed 8 bases, and the junction held 10 bases outside the gene matches. This CDR3 contains 17 residues. From germline, CDR1 is SNHLY and CDR2 FYNNEI. This CDR3 is CASSETLQGAKDSPLHF. The CDR3 DNA reads TGTGCCAGCAGTGAAACCCTACAGGGGGCTAAGGATTCACCCCTCCACTTT.

This clonotype was seen a few times. The CDR3 nucleotides are TGCAGCGCAACAGATTTCAATCAGCCCCAGCATTTT. It specifies CSATDFNQPQHF. The chain joins TRBV29-1 to TRBJ1-5; D is unclear. CDR1 and CDR2 from the germline V gene are SQVTM and ANQGSEA. The CDR3 runs 12 residues. V was cut by 7 bases and J by 3 bases, with 10 bases left in between.

This clonotype came up a few times. This chain joins TRBV5-5 and TRBJ2-3, with 7 bases that match TRBD2. This CDR3 region has 18 residues. CDR1 is SGHKS and CDR2 is YYEKEE in the germline V gene (reference sequence). The trim removed 0 bases at V and 0 bases at J, leaving 10 bases unmatched. CDR3 in amino acids: CASSLGVLAGSSTDTQYF. The CDR3 nucleotides are TGTGCCAGCAGCTTGGGGGTGTTAGCGGGTTCTAGCACAGATACGCAGTATTTT.

The V call is TRBV7-2, the J call TRBJ2-5, with D possibly matching TRBD1 (5 bases). V was trimmed by 0 bases and J by 6 bases, leaving 17 bases between them. Per the germline V gene, CDR1 is SGHTA and CDR2 is FQGNSA. CDR3 length equals 16 residues. CDR3 amino acids: CASSLAGADPPKTQYF. For the CDR3, the DNA is TGTGCCAGCAGCTTAGCAGGGGCGGATCCCCCGAAGACCCAGTACTTC.

This clonotype was counted a few times. V and J are TRBV7-2 and TRBJ1-5, with D tentatively TRBD1 (6 bases). The CDR3 runs to 15 residues. Germline CDR1 reads SGHTA; CDR2 reads FQGNSA. V was pared by 1 base and J by 7 bases, with 14 bases between. The CDR3 loop reads CASSLVSGVEQPQHF. Written as DNA, the CDR3 is TGTGCCAGCAGCTTAGTGTCAGGGGTCGAACAGCCCCAGCATTTT.

The chain is built from TRBV29-1 and TRBJ2-1; 11 nucleotides agree with TRBD2. Losses at the gene ends were 4 bases for V and 10 bases for J; bases not matched to a gene: 9. From germline, CDR1 is SQVTM and CDR2 ANQGSEA. CDR3 length: 14 residues. This CDR3 reads CSVGGTSGPGEQFF. The DNA of the CDR3 is TGCAGCGTTGGCGGGACTAGCGGACCAGGGGAGCAGTTCTTC.